These 3 T cell receptor beta chains came from one sample sequenced in a study of blood T cell repertoires in COVID-19 (dated by TCRdb to about 2020). The library relied on the immunoSEQ multiplex PCR assay. TCRdb stores this immuneACCESS table with in-frame sequences only. Part of the clones is absent; in the studies checked, under half of the shortfall reflects unresolved V genes, and no reason is known for the rest. This sample gives about 150,000 clones in total; roughly 90% of them show up just once. Of the sample, about 4% falls within the top ten clones. Specimen: PBMCs or T cells enriched from blood (not recorded which). The origin of the receptors is a woman in her thirties or forties who had been exposed to COVID-19.

V is TRBV7-9 and J is TRBJ2-3; D is ambiguous. Trimming left V 3 bases short and J 6 bases short, with 7 bases between. Germline V gene sequence: CDR1 SEHNR, CDR2 FQNEAQ (reference sequence). The CDR3 totals 12 residues. Here the CDR3 DNA reads TGTGCCAGCAGCTTCTCCGGGGATACGCAGTATTTT. Residues: CASSFSGDTQYF.

The V call is TRBV6-5, the J call TRBJ2-3, with TRBD2 matching 12 bases. J was trimmed by 0 bases and V by 6 bases; bases with no gene match: 1. The CDR3 extends over 15 amino acids. Germline V lookup: CDR1 MNHEY, CDR2 SVGAGI. The CDR3 spells CASRLAGGSTDTQYF. The CDR3 region has the DNA TGTGCCAGCAGACTAGCGGGGGGAAGCACAGATACGCAGTATTTT.

V and J are TRBV11-2 and TRBJ2-3; maybe TRBD1 (5 bases). CDR1 and CDR2 (germline): SGHAT, FQNNGV. This CDR3 has 15 residues. Trimming removed 5 bases from V and 0 bases from J, with 12 bases in between. CDR3 in amino acids: CASSRPDTSTDTQYF. The CDR3 bases are TGTGCCAGCAGCCGCCCGGACACTAGCACAGATACGCAGTATTTT.